This T cell receptor beta chain was found in a study of Graves' ophthalmopathy and Graves' hyperthyroidism. Diagnosis used clinical symptoms, serum thyroxine, TRAb, thyroid ultrasound and orbital computed tomography. From germline, CDR1 is MDHEN and CDR2 SYDVKM. The V end lost 6 bases, the J end lost 3 bases, and 12 bases lay between the germline ends. The CDR3 spans 14 residues. Whole-study results and caveats: The model predicted progression of ophthalmopathy with a sensitivity of 60% to 71%, and its specificity was roughly 72%.

Amplified material comprised TCR beta CDR3 regions derived from RNA transcripts. The library came from an HTBI-primed first-round RT-PCR and a second-round multiplex PCR. TCRdb fed the multiplex PCR reads into MiXCR, producing one record per CDR3 protein. The repertoire holds over a million distinct CDR3 sequences, with about 40% as singletons. As concerns this clonotype: Its matching antigen is unknown.

This chain joins TRBV28 and TRBJ1-5; tentative D call: TRBD1 (5 bases). Material for sequencing was peripheral blood or thyroid tissue (not recorded which). The sequence derives from an adult man with Graves' hyperthyroidism. The CDR3 sequence is CASSRDGTNQPQHF. The CDR3 bases are TGTGCCAGCAGCCGGGACGGTACCAATCAGCCCCAGCATTTT.